The sequence of this TCR beta chain was determined in a study of cytomegalovirus exposure and HLA in healthy donors. Study at large: Findings of an earlier analysis included 117 million unique TCR beta sequences from 190 million or so T cells.

Note on this clone: Its antigen is currently unknown.

The PCR was carried out with 60 Vbeta primers and 13 Jbeta primers. The method was immunoSEQ multiplex PCR; TCRdb's version includes in-frame clones alone and lacks a portion of them. The repertoire holds roughly 87,000 clones, with about 81% as singletons. The CDR3 contains 14 residues. The V gene's germline CDR1 is GTSNPN and CDR2 SVGIG (reference sequence). V shed 3 bases, J shed 4 bases, and the junction held 7 bases outside the gene matches. Study-level points and caveats: As immune exposure information, only CMV serostatus was available. Donors belonging to an Asian-associated ancestry cluster reportedly showed fewer N-insertions in productive TCRs than the roughly 670-donor mean, according to what a later analysis found. Later analysis identified a missense DCLRE1C variant that was linked to TCR beta V- and J-gene trimming.

This chain connects TRBV30 to TRBJ1-2; 8 bases align to TRBD1. Source material: PBMCs. This TCR came from a man in his 60s in good health and CMV-seronegative. The CDR3 coding sequence is TGTGCCTGGAGCCAAGACAGGGGCTCCTATGGCTACACCTTC. Translating it yields CAWSQDRGSYGYTF.